Listed here are 31 T cell receptor beta chains from one sample, sequenced in a study of shared clonotypes between healthy human individuals. CD45RO-negative, CCR7-positively selected cells formed the naive CD8 fraction, excluding terminally differentiated effector memory CD45RA+ cells. Clones were sequenced by immunoSEQ multiplex PCR, and TCRdb holds only the in-frame ones, with some missing. This table has some 2.1 million clones, approximately 95% appearing once. Specimen: naive CD8+ T cells sorted from blood. The receptor source for this set is a man between 18 and 35 years old in good health.

The CDR3 region is CAWSLPGGRRTGELFF. The DNA of the CDR3 is TGTGCCTGGAGTCTACCCGGGGGGCGGCGGACCGGGGAGCTGTTTTTT. The J gene is TRBJ2-2, the V gene TRBV30, with D perhaps TRBD2 (7 bases). V lost 2 bases, J lost 5 bases, and 18 bases lay in between. This CDR3 contains 16 residues. CDR1 and CDR2 (germline): GTSNPN, SVGIG (reference sequence). Drawing the rest from reference TRBV30 and TRBJ2-2, the complete variable domain is SQTIHQWPATLVQPVGSPLSLECTVEGTSNPNLYWYRQAAGRGLQLLFYSVGIGQISSEVPQNLSASRPQDRQFILSSKKLLLSDSGFYLCAWSLPGGRRTGELFFGEGSRLTVL.

The gene calls are TRBV25-1 and TRBJ2-7, with D possibly matching TRBD2 (6 bases). The CDR3 sequence is 13 residues long. Germline V CDR1 and CDR2: MGHDK, SYGVNS. The ends were cut back, 10 bases at V and 3 bases at J, with 16 bases in the middle. CDR3 nucleotides: TGTGCCACCCGGGCGGGACTTAGCTACGAGCAGTACTTC. Residues: CATRAGLSYEQYF.

V gene TRBV27 combines with J gene TRBJ2-7, with 7 bases fitting TRBD1. From germline, CDR1 is MNHEY and CDR2 SMNVEV (reference sequence). V lost 5 bases and J lost 10; bases outside the gene matches: 5. The CDR3 is made up of 11 amino acids. CDR3 bases: TGTGCCAGCAGTGAAGGGGGCGATCAGTACTTC. Translation gives CASSEGGDQYF.

V gene TRBV20-1 combines with J gene TRBJ2-7; D is possibly TRBD1 (6 bases). The length of the CDR3 is 10 residues. Germline assignment: CDR1 DFQATT and CDR2 SNEGSKA (reference sequence). The germline V and J ends were trimmed by 7 bases and 6 bases, with 10 bases remaining between them. CDR3 sequence: CSDPTGEQYF. CDR3 coding DNA: TGCAGTGACCCGACAGGCGAGCAGTACTTC.

The genes are TRBV19 and TRBJ2-1; D not certain. This CDR3 has 12 amino acids. V gave up 3 bases and J gave up 7 bases, with 7 bases separating them. Germline assignment: CDR1 LNHDA and CDR2 SQIVND (reference sequence). CDR3 nucleotides: TGTGCCAGTAGTATGGGCCATAATGAGCAGTTCTTC. This gives the protein CASSMGHNEQFF.

The chain recombines TRBV7-3 with TRBJ2-7, with D maybe TRBD1 (6 bases). V was trimmed by 5 bases and J by 5 bases, leaving 13 bases between them. Germline assignment: CDR1 SGHTA and CDR2 FQGTGA. The CDR3 is 13 residues long. The CDR3 sequence is CASSRSGVDEQYF. The CDR3 bases are TGTGCCAGCAGCCGATCAGGGGTTGACGAGCAGTACTTC.

The gene calls are TRBV7-9 and TRBJ2-7, with a possible D match to TRBD2 (5 bases). Trimming pared 3 bases from V and 5 bases from J, leaving 14 bases between. The CDR3 spans 14 residues. The germline V gene encodes CDR1 SEHNR and CDR2 FQNEAQ (reference sequence). The CDR3 here is CASSFPLAPDEQYF. CDR3 DNA: TGTGCCAGCAGCTTCCCTCTAGCCCCCGACGAGCAGTACTTC.

The rearrangement uses TRBV9 and TRBJ1-4, with D unclear. This CDR3 region has 12 residues. Per the germline V gene, CDR1 is SGDLS and CDR2 is YYNGEE. Deletions cut 4 bases from V and 8 bases from J, with 9 bases between. The CDR3 nucleotides are TGTGCCAGCAGCCCCAACCAGGAAAAACTGTTTTTT. This sequence encodes CASSPNQEKLFF.

This chain connects TRBV13 to TRBJ2-1; no definite D call. Germline CDR1 is PRHDT and CDR2 is FYEKMQ (reference sequence). The CDR3 is 15 amino acids. Trimming cost V 5 bases and J 5 bases, with 16 bases left between them. The CDR3 sequence: CASSPESVPNNEQFF. CDR3 DNA sequence: TGTGCCAGCAGCCCCGAGAGTGTTCCCAACAATGAGCAGTTCTTC.

V is TRBV5-6 and J is TRBJ1-6; D remains unclear. CDR1 SGHDT and CDR2 YYEEEE come from the germline V gene. There are 15 residues in the CDR3. V lost 4 bases and J lost 7, with 15 bases in between. The CDR3, as DNA: TGTGCCAGCAGCACCCGACCGTCTCCCAATTCACCCCTCCACTTT. This sequence encodes CASSTRPSPNSPLHF.

J is TRBJ2-2 and V is TRBV14, with TRBD2 identical over 8 bases. CDR1 and CDR2 (germline): SGHDN, FVKESK. The CDR3 contains 16 residues. V lost 1 base, J lost 6 bases, and 7 bases stayed unmatched. The CDR3 spells CASSQAPGGYAGELFF. DNA for the CDR3: TGTGCCAGCAGCCAAGCTCCGGGGGGGTACGCCGGGGAGCTGTTTTTT.

A word on this clone: Other DNA sequences in the same sample also yield this CDR3. The chain recombines TRBV4-3 with TRBJ2-7, with D perhaps TRBD2 (6 bases). V was pared by 4 bases and J by 3 bases, with 13 bases between. Germline-derived CDR1 and CDR2 are LGHNA and YSLEER. The CDR3 is 14 residues long. This chain's CDR3 is CASSRLTGDYEQYF. CDR3 nucleotide sequence: TGCGCCAGCAGCCGCCTCACGGGGGACTACGAGCAGTACTTC.

The CDR3 nucleotides are TGTGCCAGCAGTTCCCCCACTAGCGGGGGCTACGAGCAGTACTTC. Its translation is CASSSPTSGGYEQYF. The rearrangement joins TRBV27 to TRBJ2-7; 11 bases align to TRBD2. The germline V gene encodes CDR1 MNHEY and CDR2 SMNVEV (reference sequence). CDR3 length equals 15 residues. The J segment lost 3 bases and the V segment lost 4 bases, leaving 5 bases of the junction unmatched.

J is TRBJ2-1 and V is TRBV6-1, with D hard to call. Germline CDR1 MNHNS, CDR2 SASEGT. The CDR3 runs 12 residues. Deletions cut 4 bases from V and 4 bases from J, with 5 bases between. The CDR3 DNA is TGTGCCAGCAGTGGCTATTACAATGAGCAGTTCTTC. Translation: CASSGYYNEQFF.

The chain joins TRBV6-5 to TRBJ2-7, with D unclear. CDR1 is MNHEY, CDR2 SVGAGI, per germline. This CDR3 is built from 14 residues. Trimming took 0 bases from V and 7 from J, leaving 13 bases between them. This chain's CDR3 is CASSYSNSDPEQYF. CDR3 coding DNA: TGTGCCAGCAGTTACTCGAACAGCGATCCGGAGCAGTACTTC.

The chain employs TRBV9 and TRBJ1-2; unclear D gene. CDR1 is SGDLS and CDR2 is YYNGEE in the germline V gene. Trimming pared 0 bases from V and 13 bases from J, leaving 13 bases between. The CDR3 has 12 residues. CDR3 amino acids: CASSVDARGPTF. The CDR3 DNA reads as TGTGCCAGCAGCGTAGACGCTCGGGGTCCCACCTTC.

This rearrangement joins TRBV18 to TRBJ2-1, with D tentatively TRBD1 (6 bases). The CDR3 consists of 14 residues. V lost 9 bases and J 4 bases, leaving 16 bases between the germline ends. CDR1 and CDR2 (germline): KGHSH, LQKENI. In nucleotides, the CDR3 is TGTGCCAGTGACCGGGACAACTTATACAATGAGCAGTTCTTC. It is translated as CASDRDNLYNEQFF. The full variable domain, completed using reference TRBV18 and TRBJ2-1, is NAGVMQNPRHLVRRRGQEARLRCSPMKGHSHVYWYRQLPEEGLKFMVYLQKENIIDESGMPKERFSAEFPKEGPSILRIQQVVRGDSAAYFCASDRDNLYNEQFFGPGTRLTVL.

The chain uses TRBV5-1 and TRBJ2-7; D gene unclear. The V end lost 0 bases, the J end lost 3 bases, and 10 bases lay between the germline ends. The germline V gene encodes CDR1 SGHRS and CDR2 YFSETQ. CDR3 length: 14 residues. The DNA for the CDR3 is TGCGCCAGCAGCTTGGCAGGAGTCAACTACGAGCAGTACTTC. Protein sequence: CASSLAGVNYEQYF.

V is TRBV7-3 and J is TRBJ1-4; 7 bases fit TRBD1. Germline loops: CDR1 SGHTA, CDR2 FQGTGA. The CDR3 is 15 amino acids. The trim removed 0 bases at V and 8 bases at J, leaving 6 bases unmatched. The CDR3 sequence is CASSLTTGRWEKLFF. Written as DNA, the CDR3 is TGTGCCAGCAGCTTAACGACAGGGAGGTGGGAAAAACTGTTTTTT.

The chain links TRBV28 to TRBJ2-7; TRBD1 matches at 12 bases. The CDR3 contains 13 residues. The J segment lost 7 bases and the V segment lost 10 bases, leaving 8 bases of the junction unmatched. Per the germline V gene, CDR1 is MDHEN and CDR2 is SYDVKM. Written as DNA, the CDR3 is TGTGCCACTACGGGACAGGGGGCTGGGGAGCAGTACTTC. It encodes CATTGQGAGEQYF.

V is TRBV27 and J is TRBJ2-2; D remains unclear. The CDR3 length is 14 residues. Deletions cut 6 bases from V and 3 bases from J, with 11 bases between. The germline CDR1 and CDR2 sequences are MNHEY and SMNVEV (reference sequence). CDR3 region: CASSPYFDTGELFF. Here the CDR3 DNA reads TGTGCCAGCAGCCCCTATTTTGACACCGGGGAGCTGTTTTTT.

The genes are TRBV7-8 and TRBJ2-7, with 8 nucleotides matching TRBD2. Germline trimming cut 4 bases from V and 2 bases from J; bases unmatched to any gene: 4. This CDR3 contains 14 residues. Germline lookup yields CDR1 SGHVS and CDR2 FQNEAQ. CDR3 nucleotides: TGTGCCAGCAGCTCCAGCGGGAGTCCCTACGAGCAGTACTTC. Its protein product is CASSSSGSPYEQYF.

This chain connects TRBV6-6 to TRBJ1-5; 11 bases map to TRBD1. The J segment lost 9 bases and the V segment lost 4 bases, leaving 5 bases of the junction unmatched. The germline V gene has CDR1 MNHNY and CDR2 SVGAGI (reference sequence). CDR3 length equals 14 residues. The CDR3 region is CASSSRTGGSPQHF. The CDR3 nucleotides are TGTGCCAGCAGTTCGCGGACAGGGGGCTCGCCCCAGCATTTT.

The V call is TRBV13, the J call TRBJ2-7; 7 bases are shared with TRBD2. This CDR3 contains 16 residues. Per the germline V gene, CDR1 is PRHDT and CDR2 is FYEKMQ (reference sequence). With V trimmed by 2 bases and J by 7 bases, 14 bases remained unmatched. The CDR3 nucleotides are TGTGCCAGCAGCTTATTCGCGGCGGGAGTTCTCTGGGAGCAGTACTTC. The encoded protein is CASSLFAAGVLWEQYF.

This chain links TRBV27 with TRBJ2-1; TRBD1 might be the D (5 bases). Germline V gene data show CDR1 as MNHEY and CDR2 as SMNVEV (reference sequence). The CDR3 totals 13 residues. The V gene lost 7 bases and the J gene lost 5 bases, with 12 bases spanning the gap. DNA for the CDR3: TGTGCCAGCATTGGACAAATTGACAATGAGCAGTTCTTC. Its translation is CASIGQIDNEQFF.

J is TRBJ1-2 and V is TRBV7-9, with TRBD1 identical over 7 bases. V shed 2 bases, J shed 4 bases, and the junction held 7 bases outside the gene matches. The CDR3 spans 15 residues. Germline assignment: CDR1 SEHNR and CDR2 FQNEAQ (reference sequence). This CDR3 is CASSLSNRDSYGYTF. The CDR3 DNA reads TGTGCCAGCAGCTTATCAAACCGGGACAGCTATGGCTACACCTTC.

This clone occurred once. CDR3 residues: CASSQVIRGSYNEQFF. Written as DNA, the CDR3 is TGCGCCAGCAGCCAAGTTATCCGGGGTTCCTACAATGAGCAGTTCTTC. This chain joins TRBV4-3 and TRBJ2-1; tentatively, D is TRBD2 (5 bases). The CDR3 is made up of 16 amino acids. V was cut by 1 base and J by 1 base, with 11 bases left in between. CDR1 and CDR2 from the germline V gene are LGHNA and YSLEER.

This clone has just one count. This chain uses TRBV30 with TRBJ2-1; 11 nucleotides match TRBD2. CDR3 length: 16 amino acids. Germline V CDR1 and CDR2: GTSNPN, SVGIG (reference sequence). Germline trimming cut 0 bases from V and 8 bases from J; bases unmatched to any gene: 9. CDR3 residues: CAWSVRVAGGQDEQFF. CDR3 coding DNA: TGTGCCTGGAGTGTAAGGGTAGCGGGGGGGCAGGATGAGCAGTTCTTC.

The CDR3 loop is CASSPSLGVDSYEQYF. CDR3 nucleotides: TGTGCCAGCAGTCCGTCCCTCGGGGTTGACTCCTACGAGCAGTACTTC. The chain is built from TRBV27 and TRBJ2-7; TRBD2 might be the D (5 bases). The length of the CDR3 is 16 residues. V was shortened by 5 bases and J by 0 bases, with 17 bases between the two germline ends. Germline CDR1 reads MNHEY; CDR2 reads SMNVEV (reference sequence).

Here the CDR3 reads CASSLLAPDTQYF. The CDR3 DNA is TGTGCCAGCAGCCTACTAGCCCCGGATACGCAGTATTTT. V usage is TRBV5-6 and J usage is TRBJ2-3, with D possibly TRBD2 on 6 matching bases. Germline V gene lookup returns CDR1 SGHDT and CDR2 YYEEEE. This CDR3 is built from 13 residues. V lost 4 bases and J lost 6, with 12 bases in between. The variable domain in full, completed from reference TRBV5-6 and TRBJ2-3, reads DAGVTQSPTHLIKTRGQQVTLRCSPKSGHDTVSWYQQALGQGPQFIFQYYEEEERQRGNFPDRFSGHQFPNYSSELNVNALLLGDSALYLCASSLLAPDTQYFGPGTRLTVL.

V and J are TRBV7-8 and TRBJ1-4; 8 bases match TRBD1. The germline gives CDR1 SGHVS, CDR2 FQNEAQ. The CDR3 loop spans 17 amino acids. V lost 5 bases, J lost 0 bases, and 8 bases stayed unmatched. CDR3 in amino acids: CASSRPTGVTTNEKLFF. CDR3 nucleotide sequence: TGTGCCAGCAGCCGACCGACAGGGGTCACAACTAATGAAAAACTGTTTTTT.